This T cell receptor beta chain derives from a study of blood T cell repertoires in COVID-19. Study-wide context: PBMCs, B-cell-depleted T cells, or T cells were the source of the cDNA or gDNA that made up the material.

Here immunoSEQ multiplex PCR was the method, and the copy in TCRdb shows in-frame clones only, minus some. The data show roughly 100,000 clones, less than 90% seen once. The clonotype originates from a man in his forties or fifties with acute or convalescent COVID-19. Material: peripheral blood.

In nucleotides, the CDR3 is TGTGCCAGCAGCCTCGGACAGGGTCGTGAAAAACTGTTTTTT. It is translated as CASSLGQGREKLFF. The chain is built from TRBV7-9 and TRBJ1-4, with 8 bases matching TRBD1. The CDR3 totals 14 residues. The germline CDR1 and CDR2 sequences are SEHNR and FQNEAQ (reference sequence). The trim removed 5 bases at V and 7 bases at J, leaving 6 bases unmatched.